These 31 T cell receptor beta chains originate from one sample sequenced in a study of T cells in Graves' hyperthyroidism and ophthalmopathy. The source material, RNA transcripts, was used to amplify TCR beta CDR3 regions. HTBI primers drove first-round RT-PCR of the TCR CDR3. TCRdb re-called the multiplex PCR reads through MiXCR, storing one row per CDR3 protein. Of approximately 870,000 distinct CDR3 sequences listed, around 39% are singletons. Material for sequencing was blood. The receptors come from a man aged 18 to 29 with Graves' hyperthyroidism.

The J gene is TRBJ1-5, the V gene TRBV25-1; TRBD1 is a possible D gene (5 bases). CDR1 MGHDK and CDR2 SYGVNS come from the germline V gene. The CDR3 has 12 residues. CDR3 amino acids: CARRGSGQPQHF. In DNA, the CDR3 is TGTGCTCGACGGGGGTCCGGGCAGCCCCAGCATTTT.

This clonotype showed up many times. V and J are TRBV25-1 and TRBJ1-1; 7 bases line up with TRBD1. V dropped 8 bases and J dropped 6; count of bases not matched to a gene: 9. This CDR3 has 13 amino acids. Germline V lookup: CDR1 MGHDK, CDR2 SYGVNS. The CDR3 loop is CASGAGGISEAFF. The CDR3 nucleotides are TGTGCCAGCGGAGCAGGGGGTATATCTGAAGCTTTCTTT.

The rearrangement links TRBV2 to TRBJ2-5, with no clear D. V was cut by 1 base and J by 5 bases, with 11 bases left in between. CDR1 is SNHLY and CDR2 is FYNNEI in the germline V gene. This CDR3 has 14 residues. CDR3 region: CASSEVWEGETQYF. The CDR3 nucleotides read TGTGCCAGCAGTGAAGTGTGGGAAGGGGAGACCCAGTACTTC.

This chain links TRBV5-8 with TRBJ1-6; D not certain. Germline loops: CDR1 SGHTS, CDR2 YDEGEE. V was pared by 3 bases and J by 9 bases, with 16 bases between. The CDR3 is made up of 15 amino acids. CDR3 nucleotides: TGTGCCAGCAGCTCAGGACGGCCGGAGGGTTCACCCCTCCACTTT. Protein: CASSSGRPEGSPLHF.

In regard to this clonotype: At one end the junction does not follow the germline gene, possibly because of a read error. The chain uses TRBV5-1 and TRBJ1-2; TRBD1 is a possible D gene (6 bases). CDR1 and CDR2 (germline): SGHRS, YFSETQ. This CDR3 region has 15 residues. This CDR3 reads CASSPTGGVNYGYTF. CDR3 DNA: TGTGCCAGCAGCCCCACCGGGGGCGTTAACTATGGCTACACCTTC.

With respect to this clonotype: The germline gene is not matched at one end of the junction; a read error may be the cause. The chain joins TRBV29-1 to TRBJ1-1; D gene unclear. Germline CDR1 is SQVTM and CDR2 is ANQGSEA. The CDR3 is made up of 10 amino acids. The CDR3 nucleotides are TGCAGCGTGGAAGGGCTTGAAGCTTTCTTT. Residues: CSVEGLEAFF.

This clonotype was seen more than once but under ten times. V is TRBV2 and J is TRBJ1-1; TRBD1 matches at 9 bases. Germline CDR1 and CDR2: SNHLY and FYNNEI. The CDR3 loop spans 16 amino acids. The V segment lost 3 bases and the J segment 4 bases; nucleotides outside the gene matches: 9. CDR3 amino acids: CASSDNPRQGGTEAFF. CDR3 nucleotide sequence: TGTGCCAGCAGTGACAATCCACGACAGGGGGGCACTGAAGCTTTCTTT.

In its sample, this clonotype was seen a few times. This sequence joins TRBV14 and TRBJ2-7; no definite D call. V lost 7 bases to trimming and J lost 0 bases, with 10 bases between them. This CDR3 comprises 13 residues. Germline assignment: CDR1 SGHDN and CDR2 FVKESK. The CDR3 here is CASTARGSYEQYF. For the CDR3, the DNA is TGTGCCAGCACCGCTAGAGGCTCCTACGAGCAGTACTTC. Looking up the rest from reference TRBV14 and TRBJ2-7 gives the full variable domain: EAGVTQFPSHSVIEKGQTVTLRCDPISGHDNLYWYRRVMGKEIKFLLHFVKESKQDESGMPNNRFLAERTGGTYSTLKVQPAELEDSGVYFCASTARGSYEQYFGPGTRLTVT.

This clonotype was observed many times. This rearrangement joins TRBV2 to TRBJ1-1, with 7 bases fitting TRBD1. CDR3 length: 13 amino acids. Germline V gene sequence: CDR1 SNHLY, CDR2 FYNNEI. V trimming: 0 bases; J trimming: 6 bases; junction bases outside the gene matches: 1. CDR3 coding DNA: TGTGCCAGCAGTGAAGCCAGGGGGGCTGAAGCTTTCTTT. Amino acid sequence: CASSEARGAEAFF.

V and J are TRBV2 and TRBJ1-6, with D uncertain. Germline-derived CDR1 and CDR2 are SNHLY and FYNNEI. CDR3 length: 17 amino acids. Trimming removed 5 bases at V and 2 bases at J, with 16 bases between. The CDR3 DNA is TGTGCCAGCAGTTCAGGATTAAGCAGTCCCTATAATTCACCCCTCCACTTT. This sequence encodes CASSSGLSSPYNSPLHF.

This clonotype was detected many times. This chain links TRBV25-1 with TRBJ1-1; no firm D call. V lost 1 base and J 1 base, leaving 10 bases between the germline ends. In germline, CDR1 is MGHDK, CDR2 SYGVNS. The CDR3 sequence is 15 residues long. CDR3 bases: TGTGCCAGCAGTGAATCTAGGAGGGCGAACACTGAAGCTTTCTTT. This encodes CASSESRRANTEAFF.

The rearrangement uses TRBV15 and TRBJ1-5; perhaps TRBD1 as D (5 bases). V gave up 5 bases and J gave up 2 bases, with 22 bases separating them. Germline CDR1 and CDR2: LNHNV and YYDKDF (reference sequence). The CDR3 is 18 amino acids. The CDR3 loop is CATSAYGDSLSGNQPQHF. The CDR3 bases are TGTGCCACCAGCGCCTATGGTGACAGCCTCTCCGGCAATCAGCCCCAGCATTTT.

This clonotype was counted at least ten times. J is TRBJ2-7 and V is TRBV7-9, with D perhaps TRBD1 or TRBD2 (5 bases each). Trimming removed 5 bases from V and 2 bases from J, with 13 bases in between. This CDR3 has 14 amino acids. Germline-derived CDR1 and CDR2 are SEHNR and FQNEAQ (reference sequence). CDR3 nucleotides: TGTGCCAGCAGCCCTGGGACCACGGCCTACGAGCAGTACTTC. Its translation is CASSPGTTAYEQYF.

This clonotype has just a few counts. The chain's CDR3 is CASSLLAGDAYEQYF. As DNA, the CDR3 is TGTGCCAGCAGTTTATTGGCGGGGGACGCCTACGAGCAGTACTTC. V is TRBV12-3 or TRBV12-4 and J is TRBJ2-7; 7 nucleotides agree with TRBD2. The J segment lost 2 bases and the V segment lost 2 bases, leaving 6 bases of the junction unmatched. The CDR3 is made up of 15 amino acids.

The gene calls are TRBV25-1 and TRBJ1-2; D gene ambiguous. Germline V gene data show CDR1 as MGHDK and CDR2 as SYGVNS. The CDR3 loop spans 12 amino acids. Trimming removed 6 bases at V and 7 bases at J, with 12 bases between. The CDR3 protein is CASSAYTGGYTF. The CDR3 DNA reads TGTGCCAGCAGCGCCTACACGGGTGGCTACACCTTC.

This clonotype was detected many times. The chain employs TRBV10-3 and TRBJ1-1; the D gene is possibly TRBD1 (6 bases). V lost 6 bases and J lost 2, with 13 bases in between. There are 14 residues in the CDR3. CDR1 is ENHRY and CDR2 is SYGVKD in the germline V gene. The CDR3 region is CAIRTGQPNTEAFF. CDR3 nucleotides: TGTGCCATCAGGACCGGACAGCCTAACACTGAAGCTTTCTTT.

A few counts support this clonotype. V is TRBV7-2 and J is TRBJ1-4; D unresolved. The CDR3 has 15 residues. The V end was cut by 5 bases, the J end by 0 bases, with 10 bases between. Germline V gene data show CDR1 as SGHTA and CDR2 as FQGNSA. The DNA for the CDR3 is TGTGCCAGCAGCGCACAAGTTACAACTAATGAAAAACTGTTTTTT. It codes for CASSAQVTTNEKLFF.

The sample holds one count of this clonotype. One base away lies a much larger clone, so this may be a sequencing read error. CDR3 in amino acids: CAGSIANSGANVLTF. CDR3 DNA sequence: TGTGCCGGTAGTATAGCTAACTCTGGGGCCAACGTCCTGACTTTC. The chain combines TRBV19 with TRBJ2-6; D call uncertain. The length of the CDR3 is 15 residues. CDR1 and CDR2 (germline): LNHDA, SQIVND (reference sequence).

This clonotype has at least ten counts. V is TRBV25-1 and J is TRBJ2-2; D may be TRBD1 or TRBD2 (7 bases each). Germline V gives CDR1 MGHDK, CDR2 SYGVNS. The germline V and J ends were trimmed by 4 bases and 6 bases, with 15 bases remaining between them. CDR3 length: 15 amino acids. CDR3 sequence (DNA): TGTGCCAGCAGTGCCCGACAGGGAGGGGCCGGGGAGCTGTTTTTT. Amino acid sequence: CASSARQGGAGELFF. The full variable domain, rest sourced from reference TRBV25-1 and TRBJ2-2, is EADIYQTPRYLVIGTGKKITLECSQTMGHDKMYWYQQDPGMELHLIHYSYGVNSTEKGDLSSESTVSRIRTEHFPLTLESARPSHTSQYLCASSARQGGAGELFFGEGSRLTVL.

This clonotype was counted ten times or more. The chain employs TRBV7-2 and TRBJ2-7; no reliable D call. Germline loops: CDR1 SGHTA, CDR2 FQGNSA. The length of the CDR3 is 12 residues. Trimming removed 5 bases from V and 6 bases from J, with 11 bases in between. Here the CDR3 reads CASSTLRGEQYF. CDR3 coding DNA: TGTGCCAGCAGCACCCTTAGAGGCGAGCAGTACTTC.

The chain is built from TRBV12-3 or TRBV12-4 and TRBJ1-1, with D perhaps TRBD1 (6 bases). CDR3 length: 17 amino acids. Trimming took off 3 bases at V and 6 bases at J, with 23 bases between the two ends. The CDR3 DNA sequence: TGTGCCAGCAGTTTTACCCCGATCACAGGGAAAGAGGCTGAAGCTTTCTTT. Protein sequence: CASSFTPITGKEAEAFF.

Regarding this clonotype: One end of the junction is discordant with germline, which a read error may explain. This rearrangement joins TRBV5-1 to TRBJ2-6; the D gene could be TRBD1 or TRBD2 (6 bases each). Germline CDR1 and CDR2: SGHRS and YFSETQ. CDR3 length: 15 residues. CDR3 residues: CASSLTGTGANVLIF. The CDR3 DNA is TGCGCCAGCAGCTTGACAGGGACTGGGGCCAACGTCCTGATTTTC.

The chain couples TRBV5-5 to TRBJ1-5; no clear D. The CDR3 sequence is 14 residues long. V shed 0 bases and J shed 9 bases, with 13 bases lying between them. From germline, CDR1 is SGHKS and CDR2 YYEKEE (reference sequence). CDR3 sequence reads: CASSLVFGFGPQHF. CDR3 bases: TGTGCCAGCAGCTTGGTGTTTGGGTTTGGGCCCCAGCATTTT.

This clonotype showed up many times. The gene calls are TRBV7-8 and TRBJ1-3; D possibly corresponds to TRBD1 (5 bases). The CDR3 has 15 amino acids. The germline V and J ends were trimmed by 6 bases and 0 bases, with 12 bases remaining between them. Germline CDR1 SGHVS, CDR2 FQNEAQ. The CDR3 reads CASSYQGLSGNTIYF. CDR3 DNA sequence: TGTGCCAGCAGTTACCAGGGCCTCTCTGGAAACACCATATATTTT.

On this clonotype: A much larger clone sits a single nucleotide away, making a read error possible. J is TRBJ2-7 and V is TRBV29-1, with a weak D call TRBD1 (5 bases). V dropped 8 bases and J dropped 0 bases, with 11 bases sitting between them. CDR1 is SQVTM, CDR2 ANQGSEA, per germline. This CDR3 has 12 amino acids. In nucleotides, the CDR3 is TGCAGCTTTCGAGACAGCTCCTACGAGCAGTACTTC. This codes for CSFRDSSYEQYF.

This clonotype was seen ten or more times. The J gene is TRBJ1-2, the V gene TRBV6-1; no clear D gene. The germline V gene has CDR1 MNHNS and CDR2 SASEGT. CDR3 length: 13 residues. Trimming stripped 5 bases from V and 3 bases from J, with 10 bases between. The CDR3 DNA reads as TGTGCCAGCAGTCTCTCGATACACTATGGCTACACCTTC. Residues: CASSLSIHYGYTF.

This chain links TRBV29-1 with TRBJ2-2, with TRBD2 matching over 7 bases. The V gene's germline CDR1 is SQVTM and CDR2 ANQGSEA. There are 15 residues in the CDR3. V shed 2 bases and J 3 bases; nucleotides not matched to a gene: 6. Here the CDR3 reads CSVERQGGDTGELFF. The CDR3 DNA is TGCAGCGTTGAACGCCAGGGAGGGGACACCGGGGAGCTGTTTTTT.

The chain employs TRBV6-4 and TRBJ1-6; no reliable D call. From germline, CDR1 is MRHNA and CDR2 SNTAGT. The V end was cut by 3 bases, the J end by 10 bases, with 13 bases between. This CDR3 contains 14 residues. CDR3 DNA sequence: TGTGCCAGCAGTGAAGAAGGAGAGGGATCACCCCTCCACTTT. Amino acids: CASSEEGEGSPLHF.

V gene TRBV25-1 combines with J gene TRBJ2-7, with TRBD2 matching 8 bases. Per the germline V gene, CDR1 is MGHDK and CDR2 is SYGVNS. With V trimmed by 4 bases and J by 4 bases, 12 bases remained unmatched. This CDR3 is built from 16 residues. The CDR3 DNA is TGTGCCAGCAGTGGTCCCGCGGGGGGAGGGCCGTACGAGCAGTACTTC. It translates to CASSGPAGGGPYEQYF.

Regarding this clonotype: Compared with germline, one end of the junction differs, possibly owing to a read error. The genes are TRBV10-3 and TRBJ1-1, with a weak D call TRBD1 (6 bases). The CDR3 has 16 amino acids. CDR1 and CDR2 from the germline V gene are ENHRY and SYGVKD. This chain's CDR3 is CASSYSGGAGEAEAFF. The CDR3 nucleotides are TGTGCCAGCAGTTACTCGGGAGGGGCAGGGGAGGCTGAAGCTTTCTTT.

V gene TRBV12-3 or TRBV12-4 combines with J gene TRBJ1-5; D is uncertain. This CDR3 spans 17 amino acids. The CDR3 DNA reads TGTGCTAGTGGTTTGAATAGGGCCATGAATAGCAATCAGCCCCAGCATTTT. It translates to CASGLNRAMNSNQPQHF.